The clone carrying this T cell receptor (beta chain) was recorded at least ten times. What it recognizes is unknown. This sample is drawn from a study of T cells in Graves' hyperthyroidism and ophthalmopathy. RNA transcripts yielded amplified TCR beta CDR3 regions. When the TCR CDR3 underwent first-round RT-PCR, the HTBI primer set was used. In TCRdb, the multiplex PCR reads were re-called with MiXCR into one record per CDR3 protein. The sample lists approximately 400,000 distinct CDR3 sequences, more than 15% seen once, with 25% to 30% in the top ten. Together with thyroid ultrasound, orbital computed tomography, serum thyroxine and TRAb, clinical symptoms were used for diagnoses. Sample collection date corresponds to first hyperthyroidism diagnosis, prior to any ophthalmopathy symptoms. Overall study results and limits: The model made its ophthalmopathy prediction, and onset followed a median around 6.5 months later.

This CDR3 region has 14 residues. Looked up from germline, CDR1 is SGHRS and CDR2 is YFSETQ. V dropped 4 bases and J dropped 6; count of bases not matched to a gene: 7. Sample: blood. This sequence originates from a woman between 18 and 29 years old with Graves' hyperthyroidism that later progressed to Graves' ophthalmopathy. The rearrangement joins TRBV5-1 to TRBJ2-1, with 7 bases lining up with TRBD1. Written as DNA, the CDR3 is TGCGCCAGCAGCCCCGGACAGGAAGGCAATGAGCAGTTCTTC. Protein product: CASSPGQEGNEQFF.